These 30 T cell receptor beta chains were sequenced from one sample in a study of cytomegalovirus exposure and HLA in healthy donors. Primers for the PCR totalled 60 Vbeta and 13 Jbeta. Repertoires were generated with immunoSEQ multiplex PCR, while TCRdb's copy carries only in-frame clones and drops some. The sample includes tens of thousands of clones. Source material: PBMCs. These receptors were taken from a man between 18 and 35 years old in good health and CMV-seropositive.

The DNA of the CDR3 is TGCGCCAGCAGGGCAGGGGAGGGCCAGCCCCAGCATTTT. Translation: CASRAGEGQPQHF. The chain employs TRBV5-1 and TRBJ1-5; D perhaps matches TRBD1 (6 bases). Germline V CDR1 and CDR2: SGHRS, YFSETQ. The ends were cut back, 5 bases at V and 7 bases at J, with 13 bases in the middle. The CDR3 length is 13 residues.

V gene TRBV6-5 combines with J gene TRBJ2-1, with D possibly TRBD2 on 6 matching bases. Germline values: CDR1 MNHEY, CDR2 SVGAGI. With 6 bases removed from V and 7 bases from J, the gap between germline ends came to 13 bases. This CDR3 is 13 amino acids long. This CDR3 is CASRRGDGNEQFF. Here the CDR3 DNA reads TGTGCCAGCAGGCGGGGAGATGGAAATGAGCAGTTCTTC.

J is TRBJ2-1 and V is TRBV2; 7 bases are shared with TRBD2. V was pared by 3 bases and J by 0 bases, with 11 bases of the junction left unmatched. Per the germline V gene, CDR1 is SNHLY and CDR2 is FYNNEI. This CDR3 region has 18 residues. The CDR3 nucleotides read TGTGCCAGCAGTGAGGAAGATACTAGCGCGAGCTCCTACAATGAGCAGTTCTTC. This gives the protein CASSEEDTSASSYNEQFF.

The rearrangement links TRBV27 to TRBJ2-7, with 9 bases identical to TRBD2. CDR1 and CDR2 from the germline V gene are MNHEY and SMNVEV (reference sequence). Losses at the gene ends were 0 bases for V and 3 bases for J; bases not matched to a gene: 3. This CDR3 has 15 residues. CDR3 DNA: TGTGCCAGCAGTTTATCGGCGGGAGGGGACTACGAGCAGTACTTC. This sequence encodes CASSLSAGGDYEQYF.

This chain links TRBV7-2 with TRBJ2-7; 8 bases match TRBD1. Trimming cost V 5 bases and J 3 bases; bases outside gene matches: 15. This CDR3 region has 17 residues. Germline assignment: CDR1 SGHTA and CDR2 FQGNSA. CDR3 amino acids: CASSLPKMDRVYYEQYF. The CDR3 DNA follows: TGTGCCAGCAGCCTTCCAAAAATGGACAGGGTTTACTACGAGCAGTACTTC.

V usage is TRBV14 and J usage is TRBJ2-7; D unresolved. The V end was cut by 3 bases, the J end by 3 bases, with 3 bases between. In germline, CDR1 is SGHDN, CDR2 FVKESK. CDR3 length equals 11 residues. The DNA for the CDR3 is TGTGCCAGCAGCCACGGCTACGAGCAGTACTTC. This gives the protein CASSHGYEQYF. The full variable domain, rest sourced from reference TRBV14 and TRBJ2-7, is EAGVTQFPSHSVIEKGQTVTLRCDPISGHDNLYWYRRVMGKEIKFLLHFVKESKQDESGMPNNRFLAERTGGTYSTLKVQPAELEDSGVYFCASSHGYEQYFGPGTRLTVT.

The rearrangement joins TRBV15 to TRBJ2-7, with 10 nucleotides matching TRBD1. Per the germline V gene, CDR1 is LNHNV and CDR2 is YYDKDF (reference sequence). Germline trimming cut 6 bases from V and 4 bases from J; bases unmatched to any gene: 6. This CDR3 comprises 14 residues. CDR3: CATSRQGARYEQYF. The CDR3 region has the DNA TGTGCCACCAGTAGACAGGGGGCACGGTACGAGCAGTACTTC. The full variable domain, in which reference TRBV15 and TRBJ2-7 provide the parts outside the CDR3, is DAMVIQNPRYQVTQFGKPVTLSCSQTLNHNVMYWYQQKSSQAPKLLFHYYDKDFNNEADTPDNFQSRRPNTSFCFLDIRSPGLGDTAMYLCATSRQGARYEQYFGPGTRLTVT.

The V and J genes are TRBV6-1 and TRBJ2-1; 10 bases line up with TRBD1. Germline assignment: CDR1 MNHNS and CDR2 SASEGT. The CDR3 is 15 residues long. Trimming at V came to 9 bases and at J to 4 bases, leaving 9 bases not matched to a gene. The CDR3 DNA reads TGTGCCAGTGCAACCGGGACAGGGGTTTACAATGAGCAGTTCTTC. It yields the protein CASATGTGVYNEQFF.

The gene calls are TRBV6-1 and TRBJ1-6, with D possibly TRBD1 on 6 matching bases. This CDR3 is built from 13 residues. V lost 7 bases and J lost 5, with 9 bases in between. Germline V gives CDR1 MNHNS, CDR2 SASEGT. CDR3 sequence: CASNRDNNSPLHF. The CDR3, as DNA: TGTGCCAGCAACAGGGATAATAATTCACCCCTCCACTTT.

The chain couples TRBV23-1 to TRBJ2-7; no reliable D call. TRBV23-1 counts as an open reading frame of uncertain function. This CDR3 spans 11 amino acids. Trimming removed 4 bases from V and 4 bases from J, with 5 bases in between. The CDR3 sequence is CASSPDYEQYF. The CDR3 nucleotides read TGCGCCAGCAGTCCAGATTACGAGCAGTACTTC.

The V call is TRBV28, the J call TRBJ1-3, with a tentative D call TRBD1 (6 bases). This CDR3 spans 13 amino acids. CDR1 MDHEN and CDR2 SYDVKM come from the germline V gene. With 8 bases removed from V and 8 bases from J, the gap between germline ends came to 16 bases. The CDR3 nucleotides read TGTGCCAGCGCGGGGGGGCCCTGGGACACCATATATTTT. Translation: CASAGGPWDTIYF. Drawing the rest from reference TRBV28 and TRBJ1-3, the complete variable domain is DVKVTQSSRYLVKRTGEKVFLECVQDMDHENMFWYRQDPGLGLRLIYFSYDVKMKEKGDIPEGYSVSREKKERFSLILESASTNQTSMYLCASAGGPWDTIYFGEGSWLTVV.

The chain carries TRBV9 and TRBJ2-3, with D perhaps TRBD1 (5 bases). The CDR3 sequence is 14 residues long. The V end was cut by 2 bases, the J end by 5 bases, with 12 bases between. The germline V gene has CDR1 SGDLS and CDR2 YYNGEE. CDR3 loop: CASSVSGKLDTQYF. CDR3 DNA: TGTGCCAGCAGCGTTTCAGGGAAGCTAGATACGCAGTATTTT.

The genes are TRBV29-1 and TRBJ2-3; 7 bases match TRBD2. After removal of 3 bases from V and 2 bases from J, the junction contained 5 bases not matched to a gene. The CDR3 extends over 14 amino acids. The germline gives CDR1 SQVTM, CDR2 ANQGSEA. CDR3 nucleotide sequence: TGCAGCGTTGACGACGGGGGGAACACAGATACGCAGTATTTT. It specifies CSVDDGGNTDTQYF.

V gene TRBV7-9 combines with J gene TRBJ2-5, with 7 nucleotides matching TRBD1. The DNA end favors TRBJ2-7, so the J call may be wrong. Germline V lookup: CDR1 SEHNR, CDR2 FQNEAQ (reference sequence). This CDR3 region has 15 residues. CDR3 sequence reads: CASSTGTEKTYEQYF. The CDR3, as DNA: TGTGCCAGCAGCACCGGGACAGAGAAGACCTACGAGCAGTACTTC.

V is TRBV5-1 and J is TRBJ2-7; D unclear. CDR3 size: 12 residues. V lost 0 bases to trimming and J lost 4 bases, with 5 bases between them. Looked up from germline, CDR1 is SGHRS and CDR2 is YFSETQ. CDR3 loop: CASSLGEYEQYF. The CDR3 nucleotides read TGCGCCAGCAGCTTGGGAGAATACGAGCAGTACTTC.

The chain recombines TRBV6-5 with TRBJ2-7; no clear D. Germline values: CDR1 MNHEY, CDR2 SVGAGI. V was clipped by 8 bases and J by 3 bases, with 8 bases between them. There are 11 residues in the CDR3. The DNA for the CDR3 is TGTGCCAGCCAGAACGACTACGAGCAGTACTTC. Translated, it gives CASQNDYEQYF.

V and J are TRBV5-1 and TRBJ2-2, with TRBD2 matching 7 bases. Trimming took 4 bases from V and 1 from J; bases not matched to a gene: 4. The CDR3 extends over 15 amino acids. Germline CDR1 reads SGHRS; CDR2 reads YFSETQ. The CDR3 reads CASSRGELNTGELFF. CDR3 nucleotide sequence: TGCGCCAGCAGCCGGGGGGAATTGAACACCGGGGAGCTGTTTTTT.

CDR3 DNA: TGTGCCAGTAACCCGACAGGGTTCAATCAGCCCCAGCATTTT. It encodes CASNPTGFNQPQHF. V gene TRBV19 combines with J gene TRBJ1-5, with TRBD1 matching 7 bases. J lost 3 bases, V lost 7 bases, and 6 bases had no gene match. The CDR3 extends over 14 amino acids. Germline CDR1 LNHDA, CDR2 SQIVND (reference sequence).

The rearrangement links TRBV28 to TRBJ2-7; D possibly corresponds to TRBD2 (6 bases). The CDR3 loop spans 14 amino acids. From germline, CDR1 is MDHEN and CDR2 SYDVKM. V was shortened by 5 bases and J by 2 bases, with 13 bases between the two germline ends. The CDR3 DNA sequence: TGTGCCAGCAGTAATAGCGGCGCCCCCTACGAGCAGTACTTC. Protein sequence: CASSNSGAPYEQYF.

The chain combines TRBV5-1 with TRBJ2-5; 7 bases line up with TRBD2. This CDR3 has 13 amino acids. The V gene end was trimmed by 3 bases and the J gene end by 5 bases; junction bases not matched to a gene: 4. From germline, CDR1 is SGHRS and CDR2 YFSETQ. This chain's CDR3 is CASSSGLEETQYF. The CDR3, as DNA: TGCGCCAGCAGCTCAGGACTAGAGGAGACCCAGTACTTC.

The chain links TRBV5-1 to TRBJ1-2; D is perhaps TRBD1 (6 bases). Germline CDR1 reads SGHRS; CDR2 reads YFSETQ. The CDR3 extends over 15 amino acids. The ends were cut back, 4 bases at V and 0 bases at J, with 13 bases in the middle. CDR3 in amino acids: CASSPDRIANYGYTF. In nucleotides, the CDR3 is TGCGCCAGCAGCCCGGACAGAATAGCTAACTATGGCTACACCTTC.

V gene TRBV6-5 combines with J gene TRBJ2-7, with D maybe TRBD2 (5 bases). The V gene lost 6 bases and the J gene lost 4 bases, with 7 bases spanning the gap. Germline CDR1 and CDR2: MNHEY and SVGAGI. This CDR3 region has 11 residues. CDR3 nucleotides: TGTGCCAGCAGGAGACTATACGAGCAGTACTTC. Protein product: CASRRLYEQYF.

This sequence joins TRBV19 and TRBJ1-1; 8 bases line up with TRBD1. There are 11 residues in the CDR3. V dropped 7 bases and J dropped 8; count of bases not matched to a gene: 3. Germline V lookup: CDR1 LNHDA, CDR2 SQIVND (reference sequence). The CDR3 region is CASIRTGEAFF. For the CDR3, the DNA is TGTGCCAGTATTCGGACAGGGGAAGCTTTCTTT.

The chain uses TRBV28 and TRBJ1-6; 7 bases fit TRBD1. Germline trimming cut 7 bases from V and 6 bases from J; bases unmatched to any gene: 15. CDR1 and CDR2 (germline): MDHEN, SYDVKM. This CDR3 is built from 17 residues. The CDR3 nucleotides read TGTGCCAGCACCCTCCCCGGGACAGTCGCCCTTAATTCACCCCTCCACTTT. Its translation: CASTLPGTVALNSPLHF.

This chain connects TRBV5-4 to TRBJ1-6; 7 bases match TRBD1. CDR1 and CDR2 (germline): SGHNT, YYREEE (reference sequence). Trimming took 0 bases from V and 7 from J; bases not matched to a gene: 4. The CDR3 sequence is 15 residues long. The CDR3 region is CASSLAGTVNSPLHF. Here the CDR3 DNA reads TGTGCCAGCAGCTTGGCAGGGACAGTAAATTCACCCCTCCACTTT. The full variable domain, in which reference TRBV5-4 and TRBJ1-6 provide the parts outside the CDR3, is ETGVTQSPTHLIKTRGQQVTLRCSSQSGHNTVSWYQQALGQGPQFIFQYYREEENGRGNFPPRFSGLQFPNYSSELNVNALELDDSALYLCASSLAGTVNSPLHFGNGTRLTVT.

This rearrangement joins TRBV5-1 to TRBJ2-1, with 9 positions matching TRBD2. Germline V gene data show CDR1 as SGHRS and CDR2 as YFSETQ. The V segment lost 2 bases and the J segment 5 bases; nucleotides outside the gene matches: 5. The CDR3 consists of 15 residues. CDR3 nucleotides: TGCGCCAGCAGCTTCGGCGGGAGGGCGAACAATGAGCAGTTCTTC. This encodes CASSFGGRANNEQFF.

This chain links TRBV5-1 with TRBJ2-1, with TRBD1 matching over 9 bases. Germline CDR1 reads SGHRS; CDR2 reads YFSETQ. The CDR3 has 15 residues. J gave up 6 bases and V 6 bases, and 10 bases lay outside the gene matches. The CDR3: CASTQFSTGGNEQFF. In DNA, the CDR3 is TGCGCCAGCACCCAATTTTCGACAGGGGGCAATGAGCAGTTCTTC. The whole variable domain, remainder taken from reference TRBV5-1 and TRBJ2-1, is KAGVTQTPRYLIKTRGQQVTLSCSPISGHRSVSWYQQTPGQGLQFLFEYFSETQRNKGNFPGRFSGRQFSNSRSEMNVSTLELGDSALYLCASTQFSTGGNEQFFGPGTRLTVL.

The chain recombines TRBV11-2 with TRBJ1-2, with TRBD1 identical over 7 bases. The V gene end was trimmed by 3 bases and the J gene end by 4 bases; junction bases not matched to a gene: 11. The CDR3 loop spans 16 amino acids. From germline, CDR1 is SGHAT and CDR2 FQNNGV. The CDR3 sequence: CASSFPGGDSFYGYTF. The CDR3 region has the DNA TGTGCCAGCAGCTTTCCAGGCGGGGACAGCTTCTATGGCTACACCTTC.

The chain couples TRBV7-2 to TRBJ2-3; TRBD2 matches at 13 bases. Germline-derived CDR1 and CDR2 are SGHTA and FQGNSA. This CDR3 comprises 16 residues. Germline trimming cut 4 bases from V and 6 bases from J; bases unmatched to any gene: 7. The CDR3 bases are TGTGCCAGCAGCTACCCGACTAGCGGGAGGCCGGATACGCAGTATTTT. As protein: CASSYPTSGRPDTQYF. Drawing the rest from reference TRBV7-2 and TRBJ2-3, the complete variable domain is GAGVSQSPSNKVTEKGKDVELRCDPISGHTALYWYRQSLGQGLEFLIYFQGNSAPDKSGLPSDRFSAERTGGSVSTLTIQRTQQEDSAVYLCASSYPTSGRPDTQYFGPGTRLTVL.

The chain employs TRBV13 and TRBJ2-7; tentative D call: TRBD1 (6 bases). Trimming shortened V by 5 bases and J by 5 bases, and 19 bases separated the two germline ends. This CDR3 is 15 amino acids long. Germline CDR1 PRHDT, CDR2 FYEKMQ (reference sequence). The CDR3 protein is CASSNPTTGGHEQYF. CDR3 sequence (DNA): TGTGCCAGCAGCAACCCGACGACAGGAGGCCACGAGCAGTACTTC.